This T cell receptor (beta chain) emerged from a study of control samples from healthy donors and cancer patients (dated by TCRdb to about 2020). The library was prepared using the immunoSEQ multiplex PCR assay. In its TCRdb copy, this immuneACCESS table keeps in-frame sequences only and misses some clones. Where compared with another copy, unresolved V genes explain less than half of these, and the others have no known cause. The sample has some 99,000 clones on record, just over 90% of them singletons. 3.5% to 4.5% of the sample goes to the ten largest clones. As for this clone: Its target antigen remains unknown. No qualities accompany the bases; no much larger clone lies one base away.

The CDR3 runs 14 amino acids, cysteine and phenylalanine included. CDR3 DNA is the only sequence kept; it has 42 bases, read in frame from the first base. Trimmed from V: 5 bases; trimmed from J: 6 bases; junction bases lacking a gene match: 9. The germline V gene (reference sequence) gives CDR1 as GTSNPN and CDR2 as SVGIG. The sequence joins TRBV30 to TRBJ2-3; 9 central bases correspond to TRBD1. The source of this sequence is a human donor in good health. The donor label of this sample is uncertain. Input material: blood. CDR3 protein: CAWQQGAPGDTQYF. The nucleotide sequence reads as follows: TGTGCCTGGCAACAGGGGGCGCCCGGTGATACGCAGTATTTT. The CDR3 plus the reference TRBV30 and TRBJ2-3 genes for the other parts give the full variable domain: SQTIHQWPATLVQPVGSPLSLECTVEGTSNPNLYWYRQAAGRGLQLLFYSVGIGQISSEVPQNLSASRPQDRQFILSSKKLLLSDSGFYLCAWQQGAPGDTQYFGPGTRLTVL.